This TCR beta chain comes out of a study of T cells expressing NK-cell markers. About the research overall: Sequencing of TCR beta repertoires drew on sorted CD3+CD56+NKG2C+, CD3+CD56+NKG2C- and CD3+CD56-NKG2C+ T cells. Among the eight sequenced donors, seven tested HCMV-seropositive and one tested seronegative.

CDR1 and CDR2 (germline): SGHVS, FNYEAQ. This CDR3 comprises 14 residues. Of note for this clonotype: What it recognizes is unknown.

Findings and caveats of the study: The contribution of dominant NKG2C+ clonotypes to CD8+ T cells in a handful of donors was about 1.0-7.0%.

The cDNA for TCR beta came from 5'RACE template switching with UMIs. TCRdb re-called the 5' RACE reads; one entry per CDR3 protein, DNA not given. The sample table includes hundreds of thousands of distinct CDR3 sequences. The gene calls are TRBV7-6 and TRBJ2-7; TCRdb's D call of TRBD1 is untestable without DNA. This TCR was sampled from a man in his late teens or twenties in good health. Material for sequencing was blood T cells: a sorted CD56 or NKG2C T cell subset, CD4+ or CD8+ T cells, or bulk PBMC T cells (not recorded which). The CDR3 sequence is CASSSYREVGEQYF.